Presented here are 25 T cell receptor beta chains from one specimen sequenced in a study of OX40 agonist ivuxolimab in advanced cancers. The protocol was immunoSEQ multiplex PCR, while the TCRdb copy is restricted to in-frame clones and leaves out a portion. The data contain 81,000 or so clones, about 90% of them seen just once; the ten biggest clones take up under 9.5%. Sequencing used CD4+ or CD8+ T cells sorted from blood, obtained in a trial of the OX40 agonist ivuxolimab. These receptors were obtained from an adult with an advanced solid tumor such as melanoma, head and neck, liver or kidney cancer.

This CDR3 is CASSEGLAGGLNEQFF. Here the CDR3 DNA reads TGTGCCAGCAGTGAAGGCCTAGCGGGGGGGCTCAATGAGCAGTTCTTC. V gene TRBV2 combines with J gene TRBJ2-1; 12 bases map to TRBD2. The CDR3 consists of 16 residues. V was pared by 1 base and J by 6 bases, with 4 bases of the junction left unmatched. Germline V gene sequence: CDR1 SNHLY, CDR2 FYNNEI. Full variable domain (remainder filled in from reference TRBV2 and TRBJ2-1): EPEVTQTPSHQVTQMGQEVILRCVPISNHLYFYWYRQILGQKVEFLVSFYNNEISEKSEIFDDQFSVERPDGSNFTLKIRSTKLEDSAMYFCASSEGLAGGLNEQFFGPGTRLTVL.

V usage is TRBV7-9 and J usage is TRBJ2-7, with no clear D. CDR1 SEHNR and CDR2 FQNEAQ come from the germline V gene (reference sequence). The CDR3 loop spans 16 amino acids. The V and J ends lost 1 base and 0 bases respectively, with 13 bases between them. The CDR3 sequence: CASSLGAGWSSYEQYF. For the CDR3, the DNA is TGTGCCAGCAGCTTAGGGGCCGGATGGAGCTCCTACGAGCAGTACTTC.

For the CDR3, the DNA is TGTGCCAGCAGCTTAGCTAACTATGAAAAACTGTTTTTT. Encoded protein: CASSLANYEKLFF. The chain couples TRBV7-2 to TRBJ1-4; D remains unclear. Germline-derived CDR1 and CDR2 are SGHTA and FQGNSA. The CDR3 is 13 amino acids. V shed 0 bases and J shed 6 bases, with 5 bases lying between them.

Notes on this clone: Other nucleotide sequences from this sample produce the same CDR3. The chain uses TRBV27 and TRBJ1-5, with D perhaps TRBD1 (5 bases). V dropped 2 bases and J dropped 2 bases, with 7 bases sitting between them. Per the germline V gene, CDR1 is MNHEY and CDR2 is SMNVEV (reference sequence). This CDR3 is built from 14 residues. This CDR3 reads CASSLRDGNQPQHF. CDR3 sequence (DNA): TGTGCCAGCAGTTTAAGGGACGGCAATCAGCCCCAGCATTTT.

The chain links TRBV27 to TRBJ1-5; TRBD1 aligns across 10 bases. Germline V gives CDR1 MNHEY, CDR2 SMNVEV (reference sequence). The CDR3 runs to 14 residues. V trimming: 9 bases; J trimming: 4 bases; junction bases outside the gene matches: 6. CDR3 sequence reads: CASSGTGDNQPQHF. The CDR3 coding sequence is TGTGCCAGTTCCGGGACAGGGGATAATCAGCCCCAGCATTTT.

The V gene is TRBV27, the J gene TRBJ2-1; D gene uncertain. This CDR3 region has 15 residues. Between the trimmed V and J ends, which lost 0 bases and 8 bases, there was a span of 14 bases. The germline V gene has CDR1 MNHEY and CDR2 SMNVEV (reference sequence). The CDR3 sequence is CASSLSDLFWDEQFF. CDR3 nucleotides: TGTGCCAGCAGTTTATCCGACCTATTTTGGGATGAGCAGTTCTTC.

This clone came up a few times. The chain has TRBV2 and TRBJ1-2; maybe TRBD1 (5 bases). Germline V gene lookup returns CDR1 SNHLY and CDR2 FYNNEI. CDR3 length: 12 residues. V lost 7 bases to trimming and J lost 7 bases, with 13 bases between them. The CDR3 here is CASTRGGAGYTF. The CDR3 region has the DNA TGTGCCAGCACTCGAGGCGGGGCTGGCTACACCTTC.

The chain is built from TRBV23-1 and TRBJ1-1; weak D call: TRBD1 (5 bases). TRBV23-1 falls under the ORF class, with uncertain function. V lost 0 bases, J lost 5 bases, and 13 bases lay in between. The CDR3 runs 15 residues. Here the CDR3 DNA reads TGCGCCAGCAGTCAATCGATCCAGGGTAAGACTGAAGCTTTCTTT. Residues: CASSQSIQGKTEAFF.

The rearrangement uses TRBV6-5 and TRBJ1-5; TRBD1 agrees at 12 bases. This CDR3 has 15 amino acids. Per the germline V gene, CDR1 is MNHEY and CDR2 is SVGAGI. V lost 5 bases and J lost 8; bases outside the gene matches: 7. The DNA of the CDR3 is TGTGCCAGCAGTAGGGGGACAGGGGGCTGGGAGCCCCAGCATTTT. This encodes CASSRGTGGWEPQHF.

The chain employs TRBV6-5 and TRBJ1-3, with D unclear. The germline V gene encodes CDR1 MNHEY and CDR2 SVGAGI. Trimming left V 0 bases short and J 0 bases short, with 0 bases between. The CDR3 covers 13 residues. The CDR3 DNA follows: TGTGCCAGCAGTTACTCCTCTGGAAACACCATATATTTT. This gives the protein CASSYSSGNTIYF.

The V call is TRBV27, the J call TRBJ1-5, with D perhaps TRBD1 (6 bases). Germline-derived CDR1 and CDR2 are MNHEY and SMNVEV (reference sequence). Between the trimmed V and J ends, which lost 0 bases and 4 bases, there was a span of 13 bases. The CDR3 is made up of 16 amino acids. The CDR3 reads CASSLSAGERNQPQHF. The DNA of the CDR3 is TGTGCCAGCAGTTTATCGGCAGGGGAGAGGAATCAGCCCCAGCATTTT.

Only a few counts were recorded for this clone. In DNA form, the CDR3 reads TGCGCCAGCAGCCATGCTTACGGCAGCAATCAGCCCCAGCATTTT. It translates to CASSHAYGSNQPQHF. V is TRBV4-1 and J is TRBJ1-5, with no clear D. V lost 3 bases, J lost 1 base, and 10 bases lay in between. This CDR3 spans 15 amino acids. In germline, CDR1 is MGHRA, CDR2 YSYEKL.

The DNA for the CDR3 is TGTGCCAGCAGCTTACGGGGGACAGACAGCAATCAGCCCCAGCATTTT. Translated, it gives CASSLRGTDSNQPQHF. The chain links TRBV11-2 to TRBJ1-5; 7 bases agree with TRBD1. With V trimmed by 2 bases and J by 1 base, 5 bases remained unmatched. Germline values: CDR1 SGHAT, CDR2 FQNNGV. The CDR3 is 16 residues long.

The V and J genes are TRBV9 and TRBJ2-3, with 11 bases identical to TRBD2. The V gene end was trimmed by 4 bases and the J gene end by 2 bases; junction bases not matched to a gene: 6. This CDR3 has 16 residues. Germline CDR1 reads SGDLS; CDR2 reads YYNGEE. This CDR3 reads CASSWSSGGATDTQYF. The CDR3 coding sequence is TGTGCCAGCAGCTGGAGTAGCGGGGGGGCCACAGATACGCAGTATTTT.

This clone occurred once. V usage is TRBV30 and J usage is TRBJ1-2; 7 nucleotides agree with TRBD1. V dropped 2 bases and J dropped 7; count of bases not matched to a gene: 7. The CDR3 runs to 13 residues. Germline V gene lookup returns CDR1 GTSNPN and CDR2 SVGIG (reference sequence). The CDR3 protein is CAWSYRGRSGYTF. The CDR3 coding sequence is TGTGCCTGGAGTTATAGGGGGCGCTCTGGCTACACCTTC.

This sequence joins TRBV6-5 and TRBJ1-2; 10 nucleotides match TRBD1. Germline assignment: CDR1 MNHEY and CDR2 SVGAGI. Trimming at V came to 6 bases and at J to 4 bases, leaving 8 bases not matched to a gene. This CDR3 comprises 15 residues. CDR3 bases: TGTGCCAGCAGCCTCGGGACAGGGGATGTCTATGGCTACACCTTC. Its translation: CASSLGTGDVYGYTF.

This clone occurred once. The V and J genes are TRBV7-3 and TRBJ2-1; perhaps TRBD2 as D (5 bases). The germline CDR1 and CDR2 sequences are SGHTA and FQGTGA. V lost 1 base to trimming and J lost 9 bases, with 13 bases between them. The CDR3 runs to 14 residues. As DNA, the CDR3 is TGTGCCAGCAGCTTAATACCCGGGGTCGGTGAGCAGTTCTTC. This encodes CASSLIPGVGEQFF.

The rearrangement uses TRBV7-9 and TRBJ2-7; unclear D gene. The CDR3 length is 14 residues. Trimming cost V 1 base and J 2 bases, with 9 bases left between them. Germline CDR1 SEHNR, CDR2 FQNEAQ (reference sequence). CDR3 in DNA: TGTGCCAGCAGCTTAGAAGGACCTACCTACGAGCAGTACTTC. Its protein is CASSLEGPTYEQYF.

This clone was observed a handful of times. This chain joins TRBV6-8 and TRBJ1-6; D call uncertain. V lost 4 bases, J lost 4 bases, and 11 bases lay in between. The germline gives CDR1 MNHGY, CDR2 SAAAGT. The CDR3 extends over 15 amino acids. The CDR3 DNA is TGTGCCAGCAGTTGGCAGCTACATTATAATTCACCCCTCCACTTT. Amino acid sequence: CASSWQLHYNSPLHF.

Comments on this clone: The sample holds other DNA sequences that translate to the same CDR3. V and J are TRBV27 and TRBJ2-7, with D unclear. In germline, CDR1 is MNHEY, CDR2 SMNVEV (reference sequence). Deletions cut 6 bases from V and 0 bases from J, with 6 bases between. CDR3 length equals 12 residues. This chain's CDR3 is CASSSSSYEQYF. The CDR3 DNA reads TGTGCCAGCAGCTCAAGCTCCTACGAGCAGTACTTC.

The chain employs TRBV7-9 and TRBJ1-5, with a weak D call TRBD1 (6 bases). Trimming took 3 bases from V and 11 from J, leaving 23 bases between them. Per the germline V gene, CDR1 is SEHNR and CDR2 is FQNEAQ (reference sequence). The CDR3 loop spans 16 amino acids. This CDR3 is CASSLGFMDSPGAQHF. DNA for the CDR3: TGTGCCAGCAGCTTGGGGTTTATGGACAGTCCGGGAGCCCAGCATTTT.

V and J are TRBV5-1 and TRBJ2-2; D call uncertain. V lost 4 bases, J lost 3 bases, and 10 bases lay in between. The germline gives CDR1 SGHRS, CDR2 YFSETQ. This CDR3 has 14 amino acids. In DNA, the CDR3 is TGCGCCAGCAGCAGTGCCCAGTACACCGGGGAGCTGTTTTTT. It specifies CASSSAQYTGELFF.

The rearrangement uses TRBV5-1 and TRBJ2-1, with TRBD1 identical over 8 bases. The CDR3 covers 13 residues. Trimming removed 3 bases from V and 6 bases from J; junction bases left unmatched: 2. Germline CDR1 and CDR2: SGHRS and YFSETQ. The CDR3, as DNA: TGCGCCAGCAGCTGGACAGGGCCCAATGAGCAGTTCTTC. Translation: CASSWTGPNEQFF.

The gene calls are TRBV6-1 and TRBJ1-5; weak D call: TRBD1 (5 bases). There are 18 residues in the CDR3. Germline V gene sequence: CDR1 MNHNS, CDR2 SASEGT. V lost 3 bases, J lost 0 bases, and 18 bases lay in between. DNA for the CDR3: TGTGCCAGCAGTGATAAGAGGGGACCCTACGATAGCAATCAGCCCCAGCATTTT. Amino acid sequence: CASSDKRGPYDSNQPQHF.

This chain joins TRBV4-3 and TRBJ2-7; D is perhaps TRBD1 or TRBD2 (5 bases each). There are 14 residues in the CDR3. Germline-derived CDR1 and CDR2 are LGHNA and YSLEER. Trimming removed 4 bases at V and 3 bases at J, with 13 bases between. The CDR3, as DNA: TGCGCCAGCAGCCCCGGGACGGATTACTACGAGCAGTACTTC. Translating it yields CASSPGTDYYEQYF.